The TCR beta chain under discussion was sequenced for a study of cytomegalovirus exposure and HLA in healthy donors. The PCR used 60 Vbeta and 13 Jbeta primers. This table comes from immunoSEQ multiplex PCR, and its TCRdb copy is limited to in-frame clones, with some not included. The sample includes around 130,000 clones, 55% to 75% of them seen just once. Sequencing was performed on PBMCs. The TCR comes from a man aged 30 to 39 in good health and CMV-seropositive.

The CDR3 is CASSSNRGRGEQFF. The CDR3 DNA follows: TGTGCCAGCAGCTCCAACAGGGGGCGAGGGGAGCAGTTCTTC. The chain links TRBV7-9 to TRBJ2-1; 9 bases are shared with TRBD1. The CDR3 is made up of 14 amino acids. J gave up 10 bases and V 4 bases, and 8 bases lay outside the gene matches. Germline V gene data show CDR1 as SEHNR and CDR2 as FQNEAQ (reference sequence).